This T cell receptor beta chain appears in the sequencing data of a study of cytomegalovirus exposure and HLA in healthy donors. General observations from the study: By a later analysis, the bulk of CMV-associated TCR beta chains appeared HLA-restricted. Through in vitro validation, a few CMV-associated chains were shown to be specific for CMV antigens. An analysis was carried out later, and it reportedly showed fewer N-insertions in an Asian-associated ancestry cluster than the 666-donor mean. Donor immune exposure was known only as CMV serostatus.

Germline V lookup: CDR1 LNHNV, CDR2 YYDKDF (reference sequence). Trimming pared 1 base from V and 6 bases from J, leaving 12 bases between. The CDR3 runs 14 residues. With regard to this clone: Its antigen is currently unknown.

A multiplex PCR was run with 60 Vbeta primers and 13 Jbeta primers. Assay used: immunoSEQ multiplex PCR; TCRdb lists only in-frame clones, some missing. The sample has roughly 150,000 clones, about 80% seen once. The TCR sequence derives from a male donor in good health and CMV-seronegative. V usage is TRBV15 and J usage is TRBJ2-5; a possible D gene is TRBD1 (5 bases). Sequenced sample: PBMCs. DNA for the CDR3: TGTGCCACCAGCAGAGGGAATGCAGGGAAGACCCAGTACTTC. This sequence encodes CATSRGNAGKTQYF.